The 25 T cell receptor beta chains reported below all come from one sample, sequenced in a study of blood T cell repertoires in COVID-19. Libraries were prepared by immunoSEQ multiplex PCR; TCRdb keeps only in-frame clonotypes and omits some of them. Altogether hundreds of thousands of clones are present, over 70% being singletons, with the ten largest covering roughly 5.7%. Specimen: peripheral blood. The origin of the receptors is an elderly man with acute or convalescent COVID-19.

The chain uses TRBV4-1 and TRBJ2-5; the match to TRBD1 covers 7 bases. This CDR3 is built from 18 residues. V dropped 0 bases and J dropped 1; count of bases not matched to a gene: 11. The germline CDR1 and CDR2 sequences are MGHRA and YSYEKL. CDR3 amino acids: CASSQDRTGSPPQETQYF. CDR3 DNA sequence: TGCGCCAGCAGCCAAGATCGGACAGGCTCTCCTCCCCAAGAGACCCAGTACTTC.

This chain links TRBV2 with TRBJ2-7; 10 positions match TRBD2. The CDR3 consists of 18 residues. The V and J ends lost 6 bases and 2 bases, in that order; junction bases with no gene match: 16. CDR1 and CDR2 (germline): SNHLY, FYNNEI. The CDR3 loop reads CASRLTSGIIRGAYEQYF. The CDR3 bases are TGTGCCAGCAGGCTAACTAGCGGGATCATACGCGGGGCCTACGAGCAGTACTTC.

J is TRBJ1-6 and V is TRBV5-1, with 9 nucleotides matching TRBD1. The germline V gene encodes CDR1 SGHRS and CDR2 YFSETQ. The CDR3 covers 16 residues. Losses at the gene ends were 2 bases for V and 7 bases for J; bases not matched to a gene: 7. CDR3 in amino acids: CASSLGDRVINSPLHF. DNA of the CDR3: TGCGCCAGCAGCTTAGGGGACAGGGTTATCAATTCACCCCTCCACTTT.

This rearrangement joins TRBV6-5 to TRBJ2-1; maybe TRBD1 (6 bases). Between the trimmed V and J ends, which lost 0 bases and 5 bases, there was a span of 14 bases. The CDR3 covers 16 residues. The germline gives CDR1 MNHEY, CDR2 SVGAGI. CDR3 in DNA: TGTGCCAGCAGTTACTCGGGGGCGCGTTTCGACAATGAGCAGTTCTTC. This sequence encodes CASSYSGARFDNEQFF.

V is TRBV3-1 (or the pseudogene TRBV3-2) and J is TRBJ2-7, with a tentative D call TRBD1 (6 bases). V lost 6 bases, J lost 4 bases, and 10 bases lay in between. Germline loops: CDR1 LGHDT, CDR2 YNNKEL (reference sequence). The CDR3 contains 12 residues. The DNA for the CDR3 is TGTGCCAGCAGTCGGGACACGTACGAGCAGTACTTC. It encodes CASSRDTYEQYF.

The rearrangement uses TRBV19 and TRBJ1-5; D is unresolved. V lost 7 bases and J 4 bases, leaving 17 bases between the germline ends. From germline, CDR1 is LNHDA and CDR2 SQIVND (reference sequence). This CDR3 contains 15 residues. The CDR3 is CASTARGSHNQPQHF. As DNA, the CDR3 is TGTGCCAGTACCGCTCGAGGAAGTCATAATCAGCCCCAGCATTTT. The full variable domain, in which reference TRBV19 and TRBJ1-5 provide the parts outside the CDR3, is DGGITQSPKYLFRKEGQNVTLSCEQNLNHDAMYWYRQDPGQGLRLIYYSQIVNDFQKGDIAEGYSVSREKKESFPLTVTSAQKNPTAFYLCASTARGSHNQPQHFGDGTRLSIL.

This clone was found once. At the DNA level, this CDR3 is encoded by other sequences in the same sample as well. The J gene is TRBJ2-1, the V gene TRBV5-1; tentatively, D is TRBD1 (6 bases). Trimming took 0 bases from V and 3 from J, leaving 7 bases between them. This CDR3 is 14 amino acids long. Germline V gene sequence: CDR1 SGHRS, CDR2 YFSETQ. The chain's CDR3 is CASSLGTDYNEQFF. The DNA of the CDR3 is TGCGCCAGCAGCTTGGGGACAGACTACAATGAGCAGTTCTTC.

This sequence joins TRBV11-2 and TRBJ2-1, with TRBD2 identical over 9 bases. The CDR3 has 15 amino acids. CDR1 is SGHAT, CDR2 FQNNGV, per germline. V shed 4 bases, J shed 3 bases, and the junction held 4 bases outside the gene matches. CDR3 amino acids: CASSWGGGVYNEQFF. The DNA for the CDR3 is TGTGCCAGCAGCTGGGGCGGGGGGGTCTACAATGAGCAGTTCTTC.

This clone was seen a handful of times. The chain is built from TRBV6-1 and TRBJ2-1; no firm D call. Germline lookup yields CDR1 MNHNS and CDR2 SASEGT. Trimming pared 0 bases from V and 10 bases from J, leaving 10 bases between. The CDR3 is made up of 13 amino acids. CDR3 DNA sequence: TGTGCCAGCAGTGAAGCGCAAAAGGAGGAGCAGTTCTTC. This translates into CASSEAQKEEQFF.

As to this clone: The same CDR3 can be traced to other DNA sequences in this sample. The chain employs TRBV5-1 and TRBJ2-7; TRBD2 might be the D (5 bases). Germline lookup yields CDR1 SGHRS and CDR2 YFSETQ. Trimming removed 1 base at V and 3 bases at J, with 5 bases between. This CDR3 has 12 amino acids. As DNA, the CDR3 is TGCGCCAGCAGCTTGCGGGGCTACGAGCAGTACTTC. The encoded protein is CASSLRGYEQYF.

This sequence joins TRBV28 and TRBJ2-3, with D unclear. Trimming removed 6 bases at V and 2 bases at J, with 6 bases between. In germline, CDR1 is MDHEN, CDR2 SYDVKM. The CDR3 covers 12 residues. CDR3 in amino acids: CASSQDTDTQYF. The CDR3, as DNA: TGTGCCAGCAGCCAGGACACAGATACGCAGTATTTT.

The V and J genes are TRBV28 and TRBJ1-2; 8 positions match TRBD1. The CDR3 spans 14 residues. From germline, CDR1 is MDHEN and CDR2 SYDVKM. J gave up 3 bases and V 3 bases, and 3 bases lay outside the gene matches. CDR3 nucleotide sequence: TGTGCCAGCAGTTTGACAGGGGAATACTATGGCTACACCTTC. This translates into CASSLTGEYYGYTF.

This chain uses TRBV27 with TRBJ1-2; D remains ambiguous. Germline assignment: CDR1 MNHEY and CDR2 SMNVEV (reference sequence). The germline V and J ends were trimmed by 4 bases and 0 bases, with 18 bases remaining between them. This CDR3 is built from 17 residues. CDR3 DNA sequence: TGTGCCAGCAGTTCCAACCTTGTCCGGGGATCTAACTATGGCTACACCTTC. Amino acids: CASSSNLVRGSNYGYTF.

CDR3 sequence (DNA): TGTGCCAGTAGTACGACTAGCGGGGGGGCCGGGGAGCTGTTTTTT. Protein product: CASSTTSGGAGELFF. The chain employs TRBV19 and TRBJ2-2; the match to TRBD2 covers 14 bases. Germline values: CDR1 LNHDA, CDR2 SQIVND (reference sequence). V was pared by 4 bases and J by 6 bases, with 1 base of the junction left unmatched. The CDR3 has 15 amino acids.

This chain links TRBV2 with TRBJ1-2; 7 nucleotides match TRBD1. The CDR3 runs to 14 residues. Germline trimming cut 4 bases from V and 4 bases from J; bases unmatched to any gene: 6. The germline gives CDR1 SNHLY, CDR2 FYNNEI. The DNA of the CDR3 is TGTGCCAGCAGTGTGTCGGACAGGACCTATGGCTACACCTTC. Encoded protein: CASSVSDRTYGYTF.

The chain links TRBV28 to TRBJ2-7; 9 nucleotides match TRBD1. With 2 bases clipped from V and 4 bases from J, the junction kept 9 bases outside the gene matches. CDR3 length: 16 amino acids. The germline V gene encodes CDR1 MDHEN and CDR2 SYDVKM. CDR3 in amino acids: CASSLGAGQGVYEQYF. CDR3 nucleotides: TGTGCCAGCAGTTTAGGAGCGGGACAGGGTGTTTACGAGCAGTACTTC.

V gene TRBV3-1 (or the pseudogene TRBV3-2) combines with J gene TRBJ2-2, with D perhaps TRBD1 (6 bases). Germline CDR1 is LGHDT and CDR2 is YNNKEL (reference sequence). The CDR3 totals 14 residues. Trimming shortened V by 4 bases and J by 6 bases, and 12 bases separated the two germline ends. The CDR3 here is CASSPGHRAGELFF. CDR3 sequence (DNA): TGTGCCAGCAGCCCGGGACATCGGGCCGGGGAGCTGTTTTTT.

This clone came up once. The chain has TRBV7-2 and TRBJ2-1; D perhaps matches TRBD1 (6 bases). This CDR3 contains 16 residues. Germline CDR1 reads SGHTA; CDR2 reads FQGNSA. Trimming pared 5 bases from V and 8 bases from J, leaving 22 bases between. The CDR3, as DNA: TGTGCCAGCAGCCCCGAGGTAGGGGGAAAACGGGATGAGCAGTTCTTC. It encodes CASSPEVGGKRDEQFF.

V and J are TRBV5-8 and TRBJ1-5; D gene unclear. Trimming took 3 bases from V and 2 from J, leaving 18 bases between them. CDR3 length: 17 residues. Germline V gene lookup returns CDR1 SGHTS and CDR2 YDEGEE. The CDR3 bases are TGTGCCAGCAGCTCGGGAGGACGGCTAGGCGGCAATCAGCCCCAGCATTTT. It codes for CASSSGGRLGGNQPQHF.

Concerning this clone: Other DNA sequences in the same sample also yield this CDR3. V and J are TRBV5-1 and TRBJ2-7; 7 positions match TRBD1. This CDR3 spans 14 amino acids. Unmatched junction bases numbered 7, after V lost 4 bases and J lost 3 bases. CDR1 is SGHRS and CDR2 is YFSETQ in the germline V gene. The CDR3 bases are TGCGCCAGCAGCCTGACAGGGCTTGGCTACGAGCAGTACTTC. Encoded protein: CASSLTGLGYEQYF.

This rearrangement joins TRBV6-6 to TRBJ1-6, with a possible D match to TRBD1 (5 bases). With 6 bases removed from V and 6 bases from J, the gap between germline ends came to 18 bases. Germline V gene sequence: CDR1 MNHNY, CDR2 SVGAGI (reference sequence). The CDR3 covers 16 residues. The CDR3 bases are TGTGCCAGCAGAATCGCAATAGGGGCTGGTAATTCACCCCTCCACTTT. This encodes CASRIAIGAGNSPLHF.

The chain links TRBV7-8 to TRBJ2-4; no definite D call. Germline CDR1 is SGHVS and CDR2 is FQNEAQ. V shed 5 bases and J shed 3 bases, with 8 bases lying between them. The CDR3 spans 13 residues. The CDR3: CASSLSGKNIQYF. The CDR3 region has the DNA TGTGCCAGCAGCCTGAGTGGCAAAAACATTCAGTACTTC.

There are a few counts of this clone. The chain joins TRBV18 to TRBJ2-7; 9 bases map to TRBD2. This CDR3 region has 15 residues. The V gene end was trimmed by 3 bases and the J gene end by 4 bases; junction bases not matched to a gene: 7. Per the germline V gene, CDR1 is KGHSH and CDR2 is LQKENI. The CDR3 loop reads CASSPGASGTYEQYF. As DNA, the CDR3 is TGTGCCAGCTCACCCGGCGCTAGCGGGACTTACGAGCAGTACTTC. Looking up the rest from reference TRBV18 and TRBJ2-7 gives the full variable domain: NAGVMQNPRHLVRRRGQEARLRCSPMKGHSHVYWYRQLPEEGLKFMVYLQKENIIDESGMPKERFSAEFPKEGPSILRIQQVVRGDSAAYFCASSPGASGTYEQYFGPGTRLTVT.

V usage is TRBV9 and J usage is TRBJ1-5; 10 bases agree with TRBD1. With 3 bases clipped from V and 0 bases from J, the junction kept 6 bases outside the gene matches. The CDR3 covers 17 residues. CDR1 is SGDLS and CDR2 is YYNGEE in the germline V gene. The CDR3 DNA follows: TGTGCCAGCAGCGGAGGACAGGGGGTCAATAGCAATCAGCCCCAGCATTTT. The encoded protein is CASSGGQGVNSNQPQHF.

The CDR3 protein is CASSPVGDYENEQFF. CDR3 coding DNA: TGTGCCAGCAGTCCAGTCGGGGACTACGAAAATGAGCAGTTCTTC. This chain joins TRBV28 and TRBJ2-1; 7 bases agree with TRBD2. V lost 5 bases, J lost 7 bases, and 11 bases stayed unmatched. Germline V gene sequence: CDR1 MDHEN, CDR2 SYDVKM. This CDR3 region has 15 residues.